This entry concerns a single T cell receptor (beta chain). The data were taken from a study of T cell changes during pregnancy in multiple sclerosis. Generated by immunoSEQ multiplex PCR, the TCRdb table keeps only in-frame clones and is missing some. The sample has tens of thousands of clones; roughly 92% are singletons. Germline CDR1 reads SEHNR; CDR2 reads FQNEAQ (reference sequence). V was clipped by 6 bases and J by 6 bases, with 17 bases between them. This CDR3 is built from 14 residues. The rearrangement links TRBV7-9 to TRBJ1-2; tentatively, D is TRBD1 (5 bases). The input for sequencing was peripheral blood, taken in the third trimester of pregnancy. This TCR was sampled from a female donor in good health, enrolled as a control in a pregnancy study. The CDR3 sequence is CASSPKGKGHGYTF. The DNA for the CDR3 is TGTGCCAGCAGTCCGAAGGGGAAGGGGCATGGCTACACCTTC. Full variable domain (remainder filled in from reference TRBV7-9 and TRBJ1-2): DTGVSQNPRHKITKRGQNVTFRCDPISEHNRLYWYRQTLGQGPEFLTYFQNEAQLEKSRLLSDRFSAERPKGSFSTLEIQRTEQGDSAMYLCASSPKGKGHGYTFGSGTRLTVV.